The present T cell receptor beta chain was sequenced within a study of T-cell memory formation after mild COVID-19. Trimming left V 3 bases short and J 7 bases short, with 13 bases between. The V gene's germline CDR1 is MDHEN and CDR2 SYDVKM. The CDR3 extends over 13 amino acids. TCRdb reanalysed the 5' RACE reads using MiXCR and keeps one entry per CDR3 protein. The sample holds about 180,000 distinct CDR3 sequences; roughly 17% are singletons and the top ten take roughly 2.1%. Broader study findings: Clones which contracted sat mainly in CM and EM if CD4+, and in EMRA if CD8+. Some clones that responded were present in memory (sampled pre-infection), which suggests cross-reactive memory joined.

Remarks on this clonotype: Its cognate antigen is unknown.

The V gene is TRBV28, the J gene TRBJ2-7; D might be TRBD1 (5 bases). Sequenced material: PBMCs or a T cell subset sorted from them (not recorded which). The TCR was taken from an adult woman who had mild COVID-19 (a few samples of this study predate the infection). Cell type and time point are not known. The CDR3 sequence is CASSLLGRYEQYF. The CDR3 DNA reads TGTGCCAGCAGTTTGTTGGGGCGTTATGAGCAGTACTTC.